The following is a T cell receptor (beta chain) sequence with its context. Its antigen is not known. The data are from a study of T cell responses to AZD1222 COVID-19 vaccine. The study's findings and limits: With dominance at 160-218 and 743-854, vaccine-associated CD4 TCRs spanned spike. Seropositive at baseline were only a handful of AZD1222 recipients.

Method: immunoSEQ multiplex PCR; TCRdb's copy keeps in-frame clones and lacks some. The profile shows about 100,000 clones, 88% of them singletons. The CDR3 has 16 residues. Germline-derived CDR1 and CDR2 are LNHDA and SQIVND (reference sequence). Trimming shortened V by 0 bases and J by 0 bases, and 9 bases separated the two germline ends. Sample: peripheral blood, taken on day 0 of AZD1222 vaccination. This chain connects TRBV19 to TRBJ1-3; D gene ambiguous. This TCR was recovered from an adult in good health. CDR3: CASSIDVSSSGNTIYF. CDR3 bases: TGTGCCAGTAGTATAGACGTTTCGAGCTCTGGAAACACCATATATTTT. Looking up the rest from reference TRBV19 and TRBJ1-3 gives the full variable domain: DGGITQSPKYLFRKEGQNVTLSCEQNLNHDAMYWYRQDPGQGLRLIYYSQIVNDFQKGDIAEGYSVSREKKESFPLTVTSAQKNPTAFYLCASSIDVSSSGNTIYFGEGSWLTVV.